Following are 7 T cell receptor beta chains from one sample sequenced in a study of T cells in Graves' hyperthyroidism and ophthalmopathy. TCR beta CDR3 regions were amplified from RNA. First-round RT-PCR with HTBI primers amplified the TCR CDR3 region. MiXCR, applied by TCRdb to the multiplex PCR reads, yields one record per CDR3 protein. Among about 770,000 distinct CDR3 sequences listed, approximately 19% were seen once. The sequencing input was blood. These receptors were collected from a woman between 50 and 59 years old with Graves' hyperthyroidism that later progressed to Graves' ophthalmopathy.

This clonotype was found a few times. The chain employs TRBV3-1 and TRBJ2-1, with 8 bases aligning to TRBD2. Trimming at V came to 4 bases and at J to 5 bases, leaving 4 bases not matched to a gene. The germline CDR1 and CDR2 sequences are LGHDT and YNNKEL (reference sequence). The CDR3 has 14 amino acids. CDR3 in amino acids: CASSPRTSHNEQFF. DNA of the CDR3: TGTGCCAGCAGCCCCCGGACTAGCCACAATGAGCAGTTCTTC.

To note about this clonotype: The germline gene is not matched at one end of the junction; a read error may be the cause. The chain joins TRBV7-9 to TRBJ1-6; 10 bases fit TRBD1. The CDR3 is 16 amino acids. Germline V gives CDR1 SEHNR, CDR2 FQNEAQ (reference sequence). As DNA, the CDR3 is TGTGCCAGCAGCTTAGCGGGGACAGGGGATAAGTCACCCCTCCACTTT. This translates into CASSLAGTGDKSPLHF.

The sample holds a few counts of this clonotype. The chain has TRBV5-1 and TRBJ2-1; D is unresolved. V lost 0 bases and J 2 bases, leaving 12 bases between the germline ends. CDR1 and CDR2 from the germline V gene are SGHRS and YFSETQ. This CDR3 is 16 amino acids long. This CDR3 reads CASSLGGNLPYNEQFF. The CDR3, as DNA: TGCGCCAGCAGCTTGGGGGGAAATTTACCCTACAATGAGCAGTTCTTC.

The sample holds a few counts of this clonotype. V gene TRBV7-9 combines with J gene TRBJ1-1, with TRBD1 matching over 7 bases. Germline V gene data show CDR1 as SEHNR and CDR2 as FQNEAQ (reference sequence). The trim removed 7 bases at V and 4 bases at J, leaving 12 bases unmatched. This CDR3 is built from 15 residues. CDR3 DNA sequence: TGTGCCAGCATCCCGTCAGACAGGGATGGCACTGAAGCTTTCTTT. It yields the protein CASIPSDRDGTEAFF. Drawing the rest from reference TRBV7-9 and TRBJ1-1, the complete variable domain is DTGVSQNPRHKITKRGQNVTFRCDPISEHNRLYWYRQTLGQGPEFLTYFQNEAQLEKSRLLSDRFSAERPKGSFSTLEIQRTEQGDSAMYLCASIPSDRDGTEAFFGQGTRLTVV.

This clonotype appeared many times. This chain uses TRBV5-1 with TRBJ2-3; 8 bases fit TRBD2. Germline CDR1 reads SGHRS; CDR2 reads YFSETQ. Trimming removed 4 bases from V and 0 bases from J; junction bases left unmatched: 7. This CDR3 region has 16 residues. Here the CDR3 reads CASSQTGGTSTDTQYF. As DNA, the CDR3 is TGCGCCAGCAGCCAGACGGGGGGGACTAGCACAGATACGCAGTATTTT.

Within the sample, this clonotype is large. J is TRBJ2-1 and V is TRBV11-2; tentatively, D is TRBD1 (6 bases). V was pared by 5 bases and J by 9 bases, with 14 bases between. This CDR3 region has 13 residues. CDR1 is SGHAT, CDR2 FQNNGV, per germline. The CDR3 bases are TGTGCCAGCAGCGGTGGGGGCCATATTGAGCAGTTCTTC. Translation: CASSGGGHIEQFF. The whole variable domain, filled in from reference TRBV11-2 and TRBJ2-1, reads EAGVAQSPRYKIIEKRQSVAFWCNPISGHATLYWYQQILGQGPKLLIQFQNNGVVDDSQLPKDRFSAERLKGVDSTLKIQPAKLEDSAVYLCASSGGGHIEQFFGPGTRLTVL.

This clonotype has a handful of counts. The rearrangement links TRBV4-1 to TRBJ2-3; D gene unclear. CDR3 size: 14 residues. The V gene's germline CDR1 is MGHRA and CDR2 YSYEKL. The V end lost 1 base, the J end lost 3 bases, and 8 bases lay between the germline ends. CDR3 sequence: CASSQVSATDTQYF. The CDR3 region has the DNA TGCGCCAGCAGCCAAGTATCGGCGACAGATACGCAGTATTTT.